The present TCR beta chain was sequenced within a study of T cells after posttransplantation cyclophosphamide. Profiled with immunoSEQ multiplex PCR; TCRdb holds only in-frame clones, not every one. The repertoire holds 15,000 to 20,000 clones, with 80% to 90% as singletons. Control samples came 1 year after myeloablative marrow transplants with methotrexate plus calcineurin inhibitor. This CDR3 is built from 14 residues. Germline-derived CDR1 and CDR2 are MNHNS and SASEGT. With 10 bases removed from V and 4 bases from J, the gap between germline ends came to 19 bases. About this clone: The antigen is undetermined.

General study findings and limits: TRB clonality was highly associated with recipient CMV seropositivity and reactivation. Later blood repertoires were often dominated by clones from the donor CD8+ memory compartment. Tissue-infiltrating T cells from skin or gut overlapped little with blood T cells.

The source of this sequence is a young adult male patient who received an allogeneic stem cell transplant from an unrelated donor, was CMV-positive, and had acute and chronic GVHD. Some T cells may be graft donor cells. The V and J genes are TRBV6-1 and TRBJ1-2; D is unclear. The sample in question was PBMCs, obtained nearly 450 days after allogeneic stem cell transplant with calcineurin inhibitor and methotrexate. CDR3 coding DNA: TGTGCCACCCCTGCCTCAGAGGCGGGCTATGGCTACACCTTC. This sequence encodes CATPASEAGYGYTF.